This is a list of T cell receptor beta chains from one sample in a study of beta chain features in type 1 diabetes. This table comes from immunoSEQ multiplex PCR, and its TCRdb copy is limited to in-frame clones, with some not included. This sample has 250,000 to 350,000 clones; approximately 15% occur once, and the top ten carry more than 6.5%. Input material: central memory CD4+ T cells from blood. These receptors were obtained from a man aged 25 to 45 in good health. The CDR3 runs from the conserved cysteine through the conserved F or W. The D gene is left open where the match is weak. The size of a clone is reported for some rows only, either as once, few or many, or as a class for expanded clones.

D	J	V	size	DNA	CDR3
TRBD2	TRBJ2-1	TRBV25-1	-	TGTGCCAGCAGTGAATTGGGGACTAGCGGCTACAATGAGCAGTTCTTC	CASSELGTSGYNEQFF
-	TRBJ2-5	TRBV6-5	few	TGTGCCAGCCGGGGCAGCCACCAAGAGACCCAGTACTTC	CASRGSHQETQYF
TRBD1	TRBJ1-4	TRBV7-9	few	TGTGCCAGCAGGTCCGGGACAGGGATCGGAGAAAAACTGTTTTTT	CASRSGTGIGEKLFF
-	TRBJ2-1	TRBV30	few	TGTGCCTGGATCGTTTACAATGAGCAGTTCTTC	CAWIVYNEQFF
-	TRBJ2-1	TRBV19	-	TGTGCCAGTAGTATTGGTCGCAGGAGAAGCGACAATGAGCAGTTCTTC	CASSIGRRRSDNEQFF
-	TRBJ2-5	TRBV5-6	-	TGTGCCAGCAGCTTGGCAGAACTTCTCAAGGGCCGGACCCAGTACTTC	CASSLAELLKGRTQYF
-	TRBJ2-5	TRBV11-2	-	TGTGCCAGCAGCTTGAAAGCAGGGGGAGCGGGATACCAAGAGACCCAGTACTTC	CASSLKAGGAGYQETQYF
-	TRBJ2-1	TRBV7-7	many	TGTGCCAGCAGCGCTAACAGGGACAACGAGCAGTTCTTC	CASSANRDNEQFF
-	TRBJ1-1	TRBV7-9	-	TGTGCCAGCAGTCCAGGGCTGACCGAGAACACTGAAGCTTTCTTT	CASSPGLTENTEAFF
TRBD1	TRBJ2-1	TRBV6-6	-	TGTGCCAGCAAGGGAGACAGGGGCCACAATGAGCAGTTCTTC	CASKGDRGHNEQFF
-	TRBJ2-7	TRBV19	few	TGTGCCAGTAGTATTCGAGCAGGCTCCTACGAGCAGTACTTC	CASSIRAGSYEQYF
TRBD1	TRBJ1-2	TRBV2	-	TGTGCCAGTTCCGGGACAGTACCTAACTATGGCTACACCTTC	CASSGTVPNYGYTF
TRBD1	TRBJ2-5	TRBV5-4	few	TGTGCCAGCAGCTCGACAGGGTCAGAGACCCAGTACTTC	CASSSTGSETQYF
-	TRBJ1-1	TRBV28	-	TGTGCCAGCATGGTTGGTGCCGCGAACACTGAAGCTTTCTTT	CASMVGAANTEAFF
TRBD2	TRBJ2-3	TRBV7-2	-	TGTGCCAGCACCCCCGGGACTAGCATTACAGATACGCAGTATTTT	CASTPGTSITDTQYF
TRBD1	TRBJ2-7	TRBV7-2	many	TGTGCCACAAAACGACGACAGGGGAACTACGAGCAGTACTTC	CATKRRQGNYEQYF
-	TRBJ1-2	TRBV14	-	TGTGCCAGCAGCCCCAATGGGGGGCTGTATGGCTACACCTTC	CASSPNGGLYGYTF
-	TRBJ2-4	TRBV25-1	many	TGTGCCAGCAGTGACGGGTTAGGGGACATTCAGTACTTC	CASSDGLGDIQYF
-	TRBJ2-3	TRBV11-3	once	TGTGCCAGCAGCTTGGGCGGGAACGCTGGAGATACGCAGTATTTT	CASSLGGNAGDTQYF
-	TRBJ1-1	TRBV11-2	few	TGTGCCAGCAGTGTGAACACTGAAGCTTTCTTT	CASSVNTEAFF
-	TRBJ2-1	TRBV15	many	TGTGCCACCAGCCCGCCGTGGGGCGAGCAGTTCTTC	CATSPPWGEQFF
TRBD1	TRBJ1-2	TRBV5-4	-	TGTGCCAGCAGTCGGGACAGGGGAGACTATGGCTACACCTTC	CASSRDRGDYGYTF
-	TRBJ2-2	TRBV6-5	-	TGTGCCAGCAGTTACGGGGATTCGGCCGGGGAGCTGTTTTTT	CASSYGDSAGELFF
TRBD2	TRBJ2-1	TRBV27	-	TGTGCCAGCAGTTCGCCGCTAGCGGGAGAGGGGAATGAGCAGTTCTTC	CASSSPLAGEGNEQFF
TRBD2	TRBJ2-1	TRBV13	-	TGTGCCAGCAGCCCAAAACTAGCGGGGGCCTACAATGAGCAGTTCTTC	CASSPKLAGAYNEQFF
TRBD2	TRBJ2-7	TRBV6-6	few	TGTGCCAGCAGTTCCGGGACTAGACCCTACGAGCAGTACTTC	CASSSGTRPYEQYF
-	TRBJ1-1	TRBV9	-	TGTGCCAGCAGCTTAGCCTGGGGAGGCACTGAAGCTTTCTTT	CASSLAWGGTEAFF
-	TRBJ1-5	TRBV4-3	-	TGCGCCAGCAGCCCAGGGACGGGAGATGGGAATCAGCCCCAGCATTTT	CASSPGTGDGNQPQHF
TRBD2	TRBJ2-5	TRBV4-3	-	TGCGCCAGCAGCCCAGCGGGGGGGCATGAGACCCAGTACTTC	CASSPAGGHETQYF
TRBD1	TRBJ1-1	TRBV29-1	few	TGCAGCGCAACAGGGGGCCTGGGCACTGAAGCTTTCTTT	CSATGGLGTEAFF
-	TRBJ1-1	TRBV27	-	TGTGCCAGCAGTCACCCGGGGAGAGACACTGAAGCTTTCTTT	CASSHPGRDTEAFF
-	TRBJ2-3	TRBV7-2	few	TGTGCCAGCAGCTTTTTAGCGGTGAGCACAGATACGCAGTATTTT	CASSFLAVSTDTQYF
-	TRBJ1-2	TRBV2	-	TGTGCCAGCAGCGAACTATTCAGGGTCGGCTACACCTTC	CASSELFRVGYTF
-	TRBJ2-3	TRBV19	-	TGTGCCAGTAGTATTAGGGGGGCGGCAGATACGCAGTATTTT	CASSIRGAADTQYF
-	TRBJ1-1	TRBV29-1	few	TGCAGCGTGAATGGAGGGGTCCTGAACACTGAAGCTTTCTTT	CSVNGGVLNTEAFF
-	TRBJ2-2	TRBV7-2	-	TGTGCCAGCAGCTCTTTTAAACGTGGCGGGGAGCTGTTTTTT	CASSSFKRGGELFF
TRBD1	TRBJ1-1	TRBV19	few	TGTGCCAGTAGTCCGAGCGGGACAGACTTTAACACTGAAGCTTTCTTT	CASSPSGTDFNTEAFF
-	TRBJ2-3	TRBV28	few	TGTGCCAGCATCCAGGGCGGGAGCACAGATACGCAGTATTTT	CASIQGGSTDTQYF
-	TRBJ2-2	TRBV11-3	-	TGTGCCAGCAGCTTAGGGGGCACCGGGGAGCTGTTTTTT	CASSLGGTGELFF
-	TRBJ1-1	TRBV18	-	TGTGCCAGCTCACCGTCGGGGGCGCCTGAAGCTTTCTTT	CASSPSGAPEAFF
-	TRBJ2-5	TRBV10-3	few	TGTGCCAGCAGTTTTGCGGGGTCAGAGACCCAGTACTTC	CASSFAGSETQYF
-	TRBJ2-7	TRBV2	-	TGTGCCAGCAGTGATGACAGGGGAGGGTCGAACGAGCAGTACTTC	CASSDDRGGSNEQYF
-	TRBJ1-2	TRBV9	-	TGTGCCAGCAGCGCCGGGACAACCTATGGCTACACCTTC	CASSAGTTYGYTF
-	TRBJ2-1	TRBV19	-	TGTGCCAGTAGTACCTCCTCGTGGAATGAGCAGTTCTTC	CASSTSSWNEQFF
-	TRBJ2-1	TRBV7-3	-	TGTGCCAGCAGCTTAACCCCGGGGAAGGGTCGACAGTTCTTC	CASSLTPGKGRQFF
-	TRBJ1-1	TRBV9	-	TGTGCCAGCAGCCGGAGGAGGGAGAACACTGAAGCTTTCTTT	CASSRRRENTEAFF
-	TRBJ2-3	TRBV28	many	TGTGCCAGCAGTTTGGAGATGACAGGCCAATACACAGATACGCAGTATTTT	CASSLEMTGQYTDTQYF